These T cell receptor beta chains were read from a single sample in a study of blood T cell repertoires in COVID-19. The repertoire was sequenced with immunoSEQ multiplex PCR; TCRdb's copy has only in-frame clones and lacks some. The sample has hundreds of thousands of clones; approximately 90% are singletons. Input material: peripheral blood. Receptors originate from a woman aged 18-29 years with acute or convalescent COVID-19. The CDR3 runs from the conserved cysteine through the conserved F or W. Fields, in order: V gene, D gene, clone size, J gene, CDR3 DNA, CDR3 protein. The D gene is left open where the match is weak. A row's size may be missing; if present it is once, few, many or a size class.

>TRBV24-1|TRBD1|.|TRBJ2-2
TGTGCCACCAGTGTAGACAGGGGGACCGGGGAGCTGTTTTTT
CATSVDRGTGELFF
>TRBV4-1|.|.|TRBJ1-2
TGCGCCAGCAGCCAGGCGGACATCCCAACATCACCCTCCCAGGGCTACACCTTC
CASSQADIPTSPSQGYTF
>TRBV5-8|TRBD1|once|TRBJ2-3
TGTGCCAGCAGCTTGGGACAGGGCGGGAGCACAGATACGCAGTATTTT
CASSLGQGGSTDTQYF
>TRBV4-1|.|.|TRBJ1-3
TGCGCCAGCAGCCGAAGCCTCTCTGGAAACACCATATATTTT
CASSRSLSGNTIYF
>TRBV1|.|.|TRBJ1-5
TGCACCAGCAGCCTTCGGACAGTCTCAAATCAGCCCCAGCATTTT
CTSSLRTVSNQPQHF
>TRBV5-1|TRBD2|.|TRBJ2-7
TGCGCCAGCAGCCGGACTAGTACCTACGAGCAGTACTTC
CASSRTSTYEQYF
>TRBV4-3|TRBD1|.|TRBJ1-2
TGCGCCAGCAGCCTCCGGGACAGTCCTAACTATGGCTACACCTTC
CASSLRDSPNYGYTF
>TRBV29-1|.|once|TRBJ1-2
TGCAGCGTTGAAGAGCAACAGGTTGTTGGCTACACCTTC
CSVEEQQVVGYTF
>TRBV9|TRBD1|.|TRBJ1-1
TGTGCCAGCAGCGGACTGACAGGGGCGGGGGACATGAACACTGAAGCTTTCTTT
CASSGLTGAGDMNTEAFF
>TRBV6-4|TRBD1|.|TRBJ2-1
TGTGCCAGCAGTAAGACCGGGACAGGGGGAGATGAGCAGTTCTTC
CASSKTGTGGDEQFF
>TRBV5-1|.|once|TRBJ1-2
TGCGCCAGCAGCCAAAAACAGGCTCTGGACTACACCTTC
CASSQKQALDYTF
>TRBV3-1/TRBV3-2|.|.|TRBJ1-1
TGTGCCAGCAGCCAAGCCAGGGTGATGAACACTGAAGCTTTCTTT
CASSQARVMNTEAFF
>TRBV30|.|.|TRBJ1-2
TGTGCCTGGAGACGACTACTGGGAGCGGGGGGCTACACCTTC
CAWRRLLGAGGYTF
>TRBV6-5|TRBD1|.|TRBJ1-2
TGTGCCAGCAGAGGACAGGGGAATGGCTACACCTTC
CASRGQGNGYTF
>TRBV30|TRBD1|.|TRBJ2-3
TGTGCCTGGACCGAGGGGACAGGGAGCACAGATACGCAGTATTTT
CAWTEGTGSTDTQYF
>TRBV6-5|TRBD1|.|TRBJ2-1
TGTGCCAGCAGTTACCCGCGCAACGACAGGGCTGAGCAGTTCTTC
CASSYPRNDRAEQFF
>TRBV29-1|TRBD1|.|TRBJ1-5
TGCAGCGTCACAACAGGGGGCGGTCAGCCCCAGCATTTT
CSVTTGGGQPQHF
>TRBV20-1|.|.|TRBJ1-2
TGCAGCGACTCTACCTATGGCTACACCTTC
CSDSTYGYTF
>TRBV27|.|.|TRBJ1-2
TGTGCCAGCTACAGGCCCAGCTATGGCTACACCTTC
CASYRPSYGYTF
>TRBV27|.|once|TRBJ2-3
TGTGCCAGCAGTTTATTAGGCAGGGGTCGGGCAGATACGCAGTATTTT
CASSLLGRGRADTQYF
>TRBV28|.|.|TRBJ2-7
TGTGCCAGCCTCGGCGTGGAGGGTCGATCCTACGAGCAGTACTTC
CASLGVEGRSYEQYF
>TRBV10-3|.|.|TRBJ1-2
TGTGCCATCAGTGAGTCAGGGGCAGGTGGCTACACCTTC
CAISESGAGGYTF